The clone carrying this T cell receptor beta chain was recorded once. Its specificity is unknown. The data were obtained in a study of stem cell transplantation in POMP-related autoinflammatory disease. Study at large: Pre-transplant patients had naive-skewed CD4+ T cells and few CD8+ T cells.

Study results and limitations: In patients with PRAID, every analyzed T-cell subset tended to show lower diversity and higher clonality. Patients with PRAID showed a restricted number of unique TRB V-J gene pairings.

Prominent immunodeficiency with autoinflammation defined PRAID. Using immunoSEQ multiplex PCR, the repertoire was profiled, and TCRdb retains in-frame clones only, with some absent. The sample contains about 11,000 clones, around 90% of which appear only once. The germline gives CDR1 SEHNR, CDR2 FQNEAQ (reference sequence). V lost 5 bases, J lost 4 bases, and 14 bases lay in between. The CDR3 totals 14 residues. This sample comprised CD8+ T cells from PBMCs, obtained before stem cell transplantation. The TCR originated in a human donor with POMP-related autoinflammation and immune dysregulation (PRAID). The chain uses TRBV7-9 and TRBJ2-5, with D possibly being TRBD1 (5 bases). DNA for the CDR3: TGTGCCAGCAGCGCAGGGCTGGGGTTAGAGACCCAGTACTTC. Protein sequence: CASSAGLGLETQYF.